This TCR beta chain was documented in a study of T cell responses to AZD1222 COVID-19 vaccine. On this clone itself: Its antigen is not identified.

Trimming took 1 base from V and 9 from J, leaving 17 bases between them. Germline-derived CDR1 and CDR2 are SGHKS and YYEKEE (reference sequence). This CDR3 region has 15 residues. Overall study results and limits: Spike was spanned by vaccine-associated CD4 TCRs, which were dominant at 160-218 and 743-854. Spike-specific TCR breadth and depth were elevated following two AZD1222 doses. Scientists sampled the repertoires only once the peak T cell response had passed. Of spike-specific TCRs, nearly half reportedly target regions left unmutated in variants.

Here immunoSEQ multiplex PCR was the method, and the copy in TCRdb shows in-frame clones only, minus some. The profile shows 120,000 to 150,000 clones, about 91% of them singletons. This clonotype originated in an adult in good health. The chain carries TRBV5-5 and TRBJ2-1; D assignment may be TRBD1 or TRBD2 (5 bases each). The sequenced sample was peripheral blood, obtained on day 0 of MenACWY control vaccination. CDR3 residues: CASSLIVGPNFEQFF. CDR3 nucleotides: TGTGCCAGCAGCTTGATAGTGGGACCAAACTTTGAGCAGTTCTTC.